A single sample gave rise to the 9 T cell receptor beta chains below, sequenced in a study of blood T cell repertoires in COVID-19. The protocol was immunoSEQ multiplex PCR, while the TCRdb copy is restricted to in-frame clones and leaves out a portion. The sample contains fewer than 300,000 clones, approximately 90% of which appear only once. The specimen was PBMCs or T cells enriched from blood (not recorded which). All receptors come from a woman aged 40 to 50 with acute COVID-19.

The chain links TRBV19 to TRBJ2-6, with unresolved D. V gave up 5 bases and J gave up 2 bases, with 7 bases separating them. Per the germline V gene, CDR1 is LNHDA and CDR2 is SQIVND (reference sequence). The CDR3 totals 14 residues. The CDR3 protein is CASSHYTGANVLTF. The CDR3 DNA is TGTGCCAGTAGTCACTACACTGGGGCCAACGTCCTGACTTTC. Drawing the rest from reference TRBV19 and TRBJ2-6, the complete variable domain is DGGITQSPKYLFRKEGQNVTLSCEQNLNHDAMYWYRQDPGQGLRLIYYSQIVNDFQKGDIAEGYSVSREKKESFPLTVTSAQKNPTAFYLCASSHYTGANVLTFGAGSRLTVL.

As DNA, the CDR3 is TGTGCCAGCAGAGGACAGGGAATCGGCGGCTACACCTTC. The encoded protein is CASRGQGIGGYTF. The chain joins TRBV9 to TRBJ1-2; 8 bases match TRBD1. The ends lost 5 bases at V and 8 bases at J; junction bases unmatched: 8. CDR3 size: 13 residues. The germline V gene has CDR1 SGDLS and CDR2 YYNGEE.

Regarding this clone: An end of the junction does not agree with germline; a read error may underlie this. The V and J genes are TRBV12-3 or TRBV12-4 and TRBJ1-2; TRBD1 aligns across 8 bases. CDR3 length: 13 amino acids. Written as DNA, the CDR3 is TGTGCCAGCAGTCCTCCGGCAAGGACAGGGCTCCTTTTC. Protein sequence: CASSPPARTGLLF.

The chain joins TRBV28 to TRBJ1-2, with TRBD1 matching 7 bases. The germline gives CDR1 MDHEN, CDR2 SYDVKM. J lost 4 bases, V lost 3 bases, and 2 bases had no gene match. The CDR3 is made up of 13 amino acids. CDR3: CASSFGDSYGYTF. The CDR3, as DNA: TGTGCCAGCAGTTTCGGGGACAGCTATGGCTACACCTTC.

The rearrangement uses TRBV29-1 and TRBJ2-1; D is perhaps TRBD2 (6 bases). Germline-derived CDR1 and CDR2 are SQVTM and ANQGSEA. The length of the CDR3 is 16 residues. V dropped 6 bases and J dropped 6 bases, with 24 bases sitting between them. The DNA of the CDR3 is TGCAGCGTCGAGCCTATGACGCGCGGGAAACGCAATGAGCAGTTCTTC. Its translation: CSVEPMTRGKRNEQFF.

The chain uses TRBV6-1 and TRBJ1-3; D is uncertain. CDR3 size: 15 residues. Germline CDR1 and CDR2: MNHNS and SASEGT. Trimming took 1 base from V and 5 from J, leaving 12 bases between them. The CDR3 DNA reads TGTGCCAGCAGTGAAGTACAGTCGGCTAGAAACACCATATATTTT. Its translation is CASSEVQSARNTIYF.

The chain joins TRBV5-4 to TRBJ2-7, with TRBD1 matching 9 bases. The CDR3 consists of 15 residues. V trimming: 3 bases; J trimming: 2 bases; junction bases outside the gene matches: 6. Germline lookup yields CDR1 SGHNT and CDR2 YYREEE (reference sequence). CDR3 in amino acids: CASSSRGQGTYEQYF. CDR3 nucleotides: TGTGCCAGCAGCTCACGGGGACAGGGCACCTACGAGCAGTACTTC. Looking up the rest from reference TRBV5-4 and TRBJ2-7 gives the full variable domain: ETGVTQSPTHLIKTRGQQVTLRCSSQSGHNTVSWYQQALGQGPQFIFQYYREEENGRGNFPPRFSGLQFPNYSSELNVNALELDDSALYLCASSSRGQGTYEQYFGPGTRLTVT.

The chain couples TRBV5-1 to TRBJ1-1; maybe TRBD1 (6 bases). Trimming shortened V by 4 bases and J by 9 bases, and 16 bases separated the two germline ends. Germline CDR1 reads SGHRS; CDR2 reads YFSETQ. There are 13 residues in the CDR3. Here the CDR3 DNA reads TGCGCCAGCAGCCCTAAACAGGGAGGGAAAGCTTTCTTT. It codes for CASSPKQGGKAFF. Full variable domain (missing parts from reference TRBV5-1 and TRBJ1-1): KAGVTQTPRYLIKTRGQQVTLSCSPISGHRSVSWYQQTPGQGLQFLFEYFSETQRNKGNFPGRFSGRQFSNSRSEMNVSTLELGDSALYLCASSPKQGGKAFFGQGTRLTVV.

This clone was counted between two and nine times. The J gene is TRBJ2-3, the V gene TRBV5-1; 11 nucleotides match TRBD2. The CDR3 consists of 15 residues. Germline V gene lookup returns CDR1 SGHRS and CDR2 YFSETQ. V gave up 0 bases and J gave up 5 bases; unmatched junction bases: 2. Here the CDR3 DNA reads TGCGCCAGCAGCTTGGACCTAGCGGGGGGAGATACGCAGTATTTT. This codes for CASSLDLAGGDTQYF.